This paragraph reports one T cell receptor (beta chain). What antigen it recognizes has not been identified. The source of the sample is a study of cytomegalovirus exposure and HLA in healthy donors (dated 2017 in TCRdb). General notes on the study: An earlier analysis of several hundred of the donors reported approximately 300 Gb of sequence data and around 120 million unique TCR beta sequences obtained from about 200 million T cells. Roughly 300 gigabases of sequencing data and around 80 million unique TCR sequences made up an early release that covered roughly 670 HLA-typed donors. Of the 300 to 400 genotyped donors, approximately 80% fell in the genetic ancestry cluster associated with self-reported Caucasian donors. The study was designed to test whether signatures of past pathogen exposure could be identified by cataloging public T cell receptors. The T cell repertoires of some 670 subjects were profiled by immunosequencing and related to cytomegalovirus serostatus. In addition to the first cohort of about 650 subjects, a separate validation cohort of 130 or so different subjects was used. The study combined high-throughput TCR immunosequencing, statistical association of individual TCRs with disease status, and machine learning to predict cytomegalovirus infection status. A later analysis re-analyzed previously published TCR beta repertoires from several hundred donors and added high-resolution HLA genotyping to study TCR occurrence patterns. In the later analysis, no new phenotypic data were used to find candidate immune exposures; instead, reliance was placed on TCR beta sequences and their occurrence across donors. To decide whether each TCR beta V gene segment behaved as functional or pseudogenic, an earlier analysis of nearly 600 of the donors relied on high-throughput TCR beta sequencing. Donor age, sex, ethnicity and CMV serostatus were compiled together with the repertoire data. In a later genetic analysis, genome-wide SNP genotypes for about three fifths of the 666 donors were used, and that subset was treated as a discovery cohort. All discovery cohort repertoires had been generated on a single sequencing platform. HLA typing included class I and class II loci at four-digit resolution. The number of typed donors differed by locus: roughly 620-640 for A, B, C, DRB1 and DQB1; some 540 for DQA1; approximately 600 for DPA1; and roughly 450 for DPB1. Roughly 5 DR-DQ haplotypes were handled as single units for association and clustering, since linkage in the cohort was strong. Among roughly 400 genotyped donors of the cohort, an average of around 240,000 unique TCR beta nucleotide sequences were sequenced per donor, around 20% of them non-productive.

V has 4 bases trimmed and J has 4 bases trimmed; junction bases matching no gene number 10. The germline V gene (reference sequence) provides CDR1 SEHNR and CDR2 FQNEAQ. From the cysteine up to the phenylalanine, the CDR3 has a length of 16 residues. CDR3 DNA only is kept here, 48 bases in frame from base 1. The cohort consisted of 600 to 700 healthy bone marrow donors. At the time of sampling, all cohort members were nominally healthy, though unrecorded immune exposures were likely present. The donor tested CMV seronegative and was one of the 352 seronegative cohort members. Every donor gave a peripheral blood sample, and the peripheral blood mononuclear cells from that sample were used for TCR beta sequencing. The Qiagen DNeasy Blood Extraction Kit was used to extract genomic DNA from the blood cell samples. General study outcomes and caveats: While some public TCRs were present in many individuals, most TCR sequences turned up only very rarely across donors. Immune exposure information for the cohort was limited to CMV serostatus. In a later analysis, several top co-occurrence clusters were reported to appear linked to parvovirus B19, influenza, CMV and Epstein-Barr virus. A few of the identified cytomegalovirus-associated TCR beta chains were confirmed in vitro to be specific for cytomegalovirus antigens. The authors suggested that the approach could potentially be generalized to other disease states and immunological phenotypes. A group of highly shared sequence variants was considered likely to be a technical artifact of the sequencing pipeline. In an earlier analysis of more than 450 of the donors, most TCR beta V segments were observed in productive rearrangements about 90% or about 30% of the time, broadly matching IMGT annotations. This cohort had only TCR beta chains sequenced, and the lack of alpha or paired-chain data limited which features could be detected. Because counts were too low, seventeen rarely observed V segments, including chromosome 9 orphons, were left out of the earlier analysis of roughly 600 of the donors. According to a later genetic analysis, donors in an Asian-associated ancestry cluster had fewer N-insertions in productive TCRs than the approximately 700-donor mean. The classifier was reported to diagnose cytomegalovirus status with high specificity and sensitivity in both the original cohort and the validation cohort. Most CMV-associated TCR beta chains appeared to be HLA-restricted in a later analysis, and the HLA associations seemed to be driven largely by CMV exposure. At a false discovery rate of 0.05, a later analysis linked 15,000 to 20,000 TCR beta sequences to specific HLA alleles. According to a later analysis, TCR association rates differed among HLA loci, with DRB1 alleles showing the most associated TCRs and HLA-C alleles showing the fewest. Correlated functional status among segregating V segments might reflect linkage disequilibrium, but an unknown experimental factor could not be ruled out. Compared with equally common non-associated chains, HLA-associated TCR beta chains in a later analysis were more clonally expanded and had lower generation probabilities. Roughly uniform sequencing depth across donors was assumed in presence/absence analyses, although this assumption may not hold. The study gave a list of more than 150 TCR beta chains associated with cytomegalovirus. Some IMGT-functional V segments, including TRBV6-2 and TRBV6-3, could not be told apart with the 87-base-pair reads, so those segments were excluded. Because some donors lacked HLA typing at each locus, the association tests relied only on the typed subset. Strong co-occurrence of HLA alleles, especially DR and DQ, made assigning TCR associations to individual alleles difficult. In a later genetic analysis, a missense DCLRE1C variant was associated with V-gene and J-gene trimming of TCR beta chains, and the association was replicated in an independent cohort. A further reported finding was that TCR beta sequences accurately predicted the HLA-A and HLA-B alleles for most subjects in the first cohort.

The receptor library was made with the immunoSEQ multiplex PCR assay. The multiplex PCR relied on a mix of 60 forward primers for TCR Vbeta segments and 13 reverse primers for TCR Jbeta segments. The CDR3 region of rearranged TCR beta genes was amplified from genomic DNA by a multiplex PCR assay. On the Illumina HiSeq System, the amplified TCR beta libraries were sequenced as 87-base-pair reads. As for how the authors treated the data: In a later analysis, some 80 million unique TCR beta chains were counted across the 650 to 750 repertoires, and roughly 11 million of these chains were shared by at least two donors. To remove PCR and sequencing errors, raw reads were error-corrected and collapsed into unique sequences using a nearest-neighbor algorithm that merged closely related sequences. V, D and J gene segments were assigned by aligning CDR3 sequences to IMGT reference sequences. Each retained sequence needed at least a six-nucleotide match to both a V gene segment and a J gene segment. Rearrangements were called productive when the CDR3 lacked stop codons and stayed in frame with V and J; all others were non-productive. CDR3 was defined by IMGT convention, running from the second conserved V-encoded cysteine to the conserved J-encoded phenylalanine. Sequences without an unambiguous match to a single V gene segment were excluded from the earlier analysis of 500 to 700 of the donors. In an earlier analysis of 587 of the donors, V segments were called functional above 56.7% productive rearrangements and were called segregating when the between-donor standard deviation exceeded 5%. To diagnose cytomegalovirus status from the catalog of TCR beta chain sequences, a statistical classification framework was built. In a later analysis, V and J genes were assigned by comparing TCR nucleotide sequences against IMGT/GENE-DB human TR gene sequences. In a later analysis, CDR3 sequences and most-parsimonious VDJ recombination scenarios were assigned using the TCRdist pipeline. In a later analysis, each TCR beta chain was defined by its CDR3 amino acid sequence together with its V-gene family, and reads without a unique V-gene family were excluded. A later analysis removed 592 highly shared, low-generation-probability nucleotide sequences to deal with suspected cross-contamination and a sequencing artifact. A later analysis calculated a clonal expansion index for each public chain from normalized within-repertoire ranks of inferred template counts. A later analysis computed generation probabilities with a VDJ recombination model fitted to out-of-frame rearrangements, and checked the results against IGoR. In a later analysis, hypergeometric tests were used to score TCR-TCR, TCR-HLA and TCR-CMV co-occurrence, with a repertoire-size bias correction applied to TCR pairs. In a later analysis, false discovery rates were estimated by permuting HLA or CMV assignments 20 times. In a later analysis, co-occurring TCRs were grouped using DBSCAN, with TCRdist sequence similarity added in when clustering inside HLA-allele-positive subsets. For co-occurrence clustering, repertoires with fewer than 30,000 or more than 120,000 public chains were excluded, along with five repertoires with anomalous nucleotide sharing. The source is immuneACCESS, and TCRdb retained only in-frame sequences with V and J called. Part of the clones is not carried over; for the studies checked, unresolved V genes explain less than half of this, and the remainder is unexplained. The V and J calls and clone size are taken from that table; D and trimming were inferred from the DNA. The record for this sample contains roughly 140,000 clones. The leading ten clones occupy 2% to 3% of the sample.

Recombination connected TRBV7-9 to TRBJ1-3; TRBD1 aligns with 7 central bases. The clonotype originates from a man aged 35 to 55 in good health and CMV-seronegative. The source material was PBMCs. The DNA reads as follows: TGTGCCAGCAGCTATTTCCGACAGGGTGGGGGAAACACCATATATTTT. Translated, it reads CASSYFRQGGGNTIYF.